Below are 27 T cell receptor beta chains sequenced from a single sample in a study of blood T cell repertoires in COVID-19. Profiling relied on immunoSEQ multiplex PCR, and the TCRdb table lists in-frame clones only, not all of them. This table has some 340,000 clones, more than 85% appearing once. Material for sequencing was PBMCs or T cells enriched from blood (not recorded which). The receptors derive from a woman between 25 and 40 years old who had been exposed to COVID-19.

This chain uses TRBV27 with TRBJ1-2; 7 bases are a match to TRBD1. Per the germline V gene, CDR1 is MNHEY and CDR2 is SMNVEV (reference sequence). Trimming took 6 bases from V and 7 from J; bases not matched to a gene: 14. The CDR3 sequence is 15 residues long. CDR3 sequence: CASSTRQGPRGGYTF. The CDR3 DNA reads TGTGCCAGCAGCACCCGACAGGGCCCTCGGGGTGGCTACACCTTC.

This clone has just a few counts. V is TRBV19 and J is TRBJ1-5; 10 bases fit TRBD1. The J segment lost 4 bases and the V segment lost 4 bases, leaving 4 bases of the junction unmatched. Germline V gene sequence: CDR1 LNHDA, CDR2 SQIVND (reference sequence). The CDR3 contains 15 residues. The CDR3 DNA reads TGTGCCAGTAGTACCTGGACAGGGGGAAATCAGCCCCAGCATTTT. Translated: CASSTWTGGNQPQHF.

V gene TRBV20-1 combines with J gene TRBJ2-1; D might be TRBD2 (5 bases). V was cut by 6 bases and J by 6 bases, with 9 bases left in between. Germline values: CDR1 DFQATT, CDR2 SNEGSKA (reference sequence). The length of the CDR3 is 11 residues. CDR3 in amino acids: CSAPTSNEQFF. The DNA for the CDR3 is TGCAGTGCGCCTACTAGCAATGAGCAGTTCTTC.

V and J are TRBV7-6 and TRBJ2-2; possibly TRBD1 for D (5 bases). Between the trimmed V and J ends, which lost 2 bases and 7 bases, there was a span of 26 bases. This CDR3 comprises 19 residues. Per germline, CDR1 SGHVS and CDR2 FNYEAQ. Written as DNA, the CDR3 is TGTGCCAGCAGCTTAAAGGTCTCGTTAGTACAGGTGGCGAACGGGGAGCTGTTTTTT. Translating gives CASSLKVSLVQVANGELFF.

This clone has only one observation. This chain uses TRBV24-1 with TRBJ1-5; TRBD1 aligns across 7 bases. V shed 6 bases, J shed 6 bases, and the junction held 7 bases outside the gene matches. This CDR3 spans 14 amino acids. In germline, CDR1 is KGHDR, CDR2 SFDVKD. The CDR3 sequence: CATSSGGGSQPQHF. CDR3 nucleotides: TGTGCCACCAGTTCCGGAGGGGGCAGTCAGCCCCAGCATTTT.

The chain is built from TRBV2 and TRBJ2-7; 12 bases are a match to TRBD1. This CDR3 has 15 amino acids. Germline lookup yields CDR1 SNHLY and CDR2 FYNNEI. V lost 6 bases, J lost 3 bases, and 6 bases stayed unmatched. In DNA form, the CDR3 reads TGTGCCAGCAGATCCGGGACAGGGGGCGGCTACGAGCAGTACTTC. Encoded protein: CASRSGTGGGYEQYF.

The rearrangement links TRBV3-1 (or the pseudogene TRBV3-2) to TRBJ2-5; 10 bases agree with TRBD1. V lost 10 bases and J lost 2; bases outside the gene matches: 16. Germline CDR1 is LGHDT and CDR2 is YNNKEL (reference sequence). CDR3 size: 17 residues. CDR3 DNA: TGTGCCATTTCGATCCCGGGACAGGGGTTTGGGCAAGAGACCCAGTACTTC. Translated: CAISIPGQGFGQETQYF.

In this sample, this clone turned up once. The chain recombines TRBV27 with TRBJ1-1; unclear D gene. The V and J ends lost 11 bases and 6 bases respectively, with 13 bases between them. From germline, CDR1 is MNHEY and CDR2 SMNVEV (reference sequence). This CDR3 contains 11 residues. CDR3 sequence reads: CARRPRAEAFF. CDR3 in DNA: TGTGCCCGGCGACCGCGGGCTGAAGCTTTCTTT.

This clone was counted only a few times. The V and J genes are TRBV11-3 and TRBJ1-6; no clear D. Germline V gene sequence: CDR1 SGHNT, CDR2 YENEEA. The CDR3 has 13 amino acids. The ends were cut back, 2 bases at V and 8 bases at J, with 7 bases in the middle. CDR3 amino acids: CASSLLRDSPLHF. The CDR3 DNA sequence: TGTGCCAGCAGCTTATTGAGGGATTCACCCCTCCACTTT.

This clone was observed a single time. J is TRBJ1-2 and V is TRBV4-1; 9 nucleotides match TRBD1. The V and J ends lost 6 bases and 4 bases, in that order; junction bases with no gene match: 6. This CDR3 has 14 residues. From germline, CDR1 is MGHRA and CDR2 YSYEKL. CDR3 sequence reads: CASRGTGNVYGYTF. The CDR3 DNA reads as TGCGCCAGCAGGGGGACAGGGAACGTCTATGGCTACACCTTC.

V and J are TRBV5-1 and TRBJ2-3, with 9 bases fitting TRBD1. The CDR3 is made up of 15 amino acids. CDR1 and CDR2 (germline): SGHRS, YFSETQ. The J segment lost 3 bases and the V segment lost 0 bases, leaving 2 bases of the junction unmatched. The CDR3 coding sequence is TGCGCCAGCAGCTTGGGGACAGGGGAAACAGATACGCAGTATTTT. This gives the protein CASSLGTGETDTQYF.

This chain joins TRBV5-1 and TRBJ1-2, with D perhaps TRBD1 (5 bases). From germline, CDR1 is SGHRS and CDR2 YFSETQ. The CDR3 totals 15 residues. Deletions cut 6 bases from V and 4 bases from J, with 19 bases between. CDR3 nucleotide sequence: TGCGCCAGCACCCAGGGAGGGACGGGGGTCTATGGCTACACCTTC. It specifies CASTQGGTGVYGYTF. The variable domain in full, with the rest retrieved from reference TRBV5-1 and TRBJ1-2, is KAGVTQTPRYLIKTRGQQVTLSCSPISGHRSVSWYQQTPGQGLQFLFEYFSETQRNKGNFPGRFSGRQFSNSRSEMNVSTLELGDSALYLCASTQGGTGVYGYTFGSGTRLTVV.

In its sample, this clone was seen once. The CDR3 here is CASSPAGGARQPQHF. The CDR3 DNA is TGTGCCAGCAGTCCCGCCGGGGGGGCGCGACAGCCCCAGCATTTT. The chain employs TRBV21-1 and TRBJ1-5. TRBV21-1 constitutes a pseudogene. The CDR3 runs to 15 residues.

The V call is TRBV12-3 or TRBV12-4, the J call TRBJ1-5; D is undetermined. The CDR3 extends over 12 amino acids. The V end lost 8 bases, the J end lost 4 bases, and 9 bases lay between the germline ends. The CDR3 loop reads CASPSQNQPQHF. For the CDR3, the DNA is TGTGCCAGCCCCTCGCAGAATCAGCCCCAGCATTTT.

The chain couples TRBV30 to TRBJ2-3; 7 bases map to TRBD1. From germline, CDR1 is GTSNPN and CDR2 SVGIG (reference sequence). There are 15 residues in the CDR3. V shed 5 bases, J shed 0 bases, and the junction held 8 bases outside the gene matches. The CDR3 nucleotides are TGTGCCTGGGGTCCAGGGACAGCGAGCACAGATACGCAGTATTTT. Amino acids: CAWGPGTASTDTQYF.

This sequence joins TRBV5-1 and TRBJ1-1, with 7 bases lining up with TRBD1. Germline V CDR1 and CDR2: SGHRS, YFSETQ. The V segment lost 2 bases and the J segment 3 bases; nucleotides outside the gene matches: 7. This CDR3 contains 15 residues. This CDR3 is CASSFMTGLDTEAFF. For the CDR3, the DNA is TGCGCCAGCAGCTTTATGACAGGGCTGGACACTGAAGCTTTCTTT.

The CDR3, as DNA: TGTGCCAGCAGTGCGAAACAGGGGTATACTGAAGCTTTCTTT. Encoded protein: CASSAKQGYTEAFF. The chain is built from TRBV2 and TRBJ1-1; 7 bases map to TRBD1. V lost 4 bases to trimming and J lost 5 bases; unmatched junction nucleotides: 7. The CDR3 is made up of 14 amino acids. Germline lookup yields CDR1 SNHLY and CDR2 FYNNEI. The variable domain in full, completed from reference TRBV2 and TRBJ1-1, reads EPEVTQTPSHQVTQMGQEVILRCVPISNHLYFYWYRQILGQKVEFLVSFYNNEISEKSEIFDDQFSVERPDGSNFTLKIRSTKLEDSAMYFCASSAKQGYTEAFFGQGTRLTVV.

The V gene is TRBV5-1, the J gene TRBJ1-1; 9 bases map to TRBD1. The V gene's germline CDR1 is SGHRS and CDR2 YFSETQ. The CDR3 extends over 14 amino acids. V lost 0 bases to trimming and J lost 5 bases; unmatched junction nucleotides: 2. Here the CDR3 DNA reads TGCGCCAGCAGCTTGGGGGACAGGGTAACTGAAGCTTTCTTT. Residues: CASSLGDRVTEAFF.

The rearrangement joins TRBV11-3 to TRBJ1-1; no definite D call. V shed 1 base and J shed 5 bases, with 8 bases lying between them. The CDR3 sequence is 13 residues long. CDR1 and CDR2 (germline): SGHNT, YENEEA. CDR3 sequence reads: CASSLVGGTEAFF. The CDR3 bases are TGTGCCAGCAGCTTAGTGGGCGGGACTGAAGCTTTCTTT. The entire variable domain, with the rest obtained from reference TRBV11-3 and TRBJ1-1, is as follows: EAGVVQSPRYKIIEKKQPVAFWCNPISGHNTLYWYLQNLGQGPELLIRYENEEAVDDSQLPKDRFSAERLKGVDSTLKIQPAELGDSAVYLCASSLVGGTEAFFGQGTRLTVV.

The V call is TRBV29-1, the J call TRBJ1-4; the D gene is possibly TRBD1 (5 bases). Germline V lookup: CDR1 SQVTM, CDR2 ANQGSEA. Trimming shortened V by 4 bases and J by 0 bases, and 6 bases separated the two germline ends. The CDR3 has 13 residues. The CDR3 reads CSVGTPTNEKLFF. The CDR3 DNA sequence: TGCAGCGTTGGGACACCAACTAATGAAAAACTGTTTTTT.

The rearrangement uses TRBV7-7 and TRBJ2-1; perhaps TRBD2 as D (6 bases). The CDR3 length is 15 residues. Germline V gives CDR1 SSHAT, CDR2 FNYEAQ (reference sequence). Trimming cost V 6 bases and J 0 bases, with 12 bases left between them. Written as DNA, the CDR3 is TGTGCCAGCAGTCCAGGACTAATCTCCTACAATGAGCAGTTCTTC. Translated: CASSPGLISYNEQFF.

The CDR3 sequence: CASSDRTAVYGYTF. In DNA form, the CDR3 reads TGTGCCAGCAGTGATCGGACAGCGGTCTATGGCTACACCTTC. The genes are TRBV2 and TRBJ1-2, with D maybe TRBD1 (6 bases). CDR3 size: 14 residues. V lost 3 bases to trimming and J lost 4 bases, with 12 bases between them. Germline assignment: CDR1 SNHLY and CDR2 FYNNEI.

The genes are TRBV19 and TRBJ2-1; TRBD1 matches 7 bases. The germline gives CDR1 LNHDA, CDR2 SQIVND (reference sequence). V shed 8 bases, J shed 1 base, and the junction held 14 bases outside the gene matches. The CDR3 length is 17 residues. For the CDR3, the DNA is TGTGCCAGTGGCGCAGGGGGACCCGTACCTTCCTACAATGAGCAGTTCTTC. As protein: CASGAGGPVPSYNEQFF.

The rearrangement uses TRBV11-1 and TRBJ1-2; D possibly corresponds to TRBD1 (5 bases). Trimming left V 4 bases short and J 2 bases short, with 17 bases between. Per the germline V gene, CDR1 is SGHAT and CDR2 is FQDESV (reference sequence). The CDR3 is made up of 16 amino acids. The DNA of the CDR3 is TGTGCCAGCAGCTCTCGCTACGGGGGACGGAACTATGGCTACACCTTC. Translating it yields CASSSRYGGRNYGYTF.

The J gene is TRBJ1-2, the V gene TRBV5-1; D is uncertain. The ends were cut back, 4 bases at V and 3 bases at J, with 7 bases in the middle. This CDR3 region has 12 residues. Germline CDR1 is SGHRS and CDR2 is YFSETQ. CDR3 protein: CASSDSYYGYTF. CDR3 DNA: TGCGCCAGCAGCGACTCCTACTATGGCTACACCTTC.

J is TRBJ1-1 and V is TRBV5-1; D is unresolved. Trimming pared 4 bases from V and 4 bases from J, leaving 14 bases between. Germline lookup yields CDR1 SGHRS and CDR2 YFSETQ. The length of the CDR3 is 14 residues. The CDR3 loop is CASSGSGLGTEAFF. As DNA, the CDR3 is TGCGCCAGCAGCGGATCGGGATTAGGCACTGAAGCTTTCTTT. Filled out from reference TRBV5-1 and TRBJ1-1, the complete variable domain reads KAGVTQTPRYLIKTRGQQVTLSCSPISGHRSVSWYQQTPGQGLQFLFEYFSETQRNKGNFPGRFSGRQFSNSRSEMNVSTLELGDSALYLCASSGSGLGTEAFFGQGTRLTVV.

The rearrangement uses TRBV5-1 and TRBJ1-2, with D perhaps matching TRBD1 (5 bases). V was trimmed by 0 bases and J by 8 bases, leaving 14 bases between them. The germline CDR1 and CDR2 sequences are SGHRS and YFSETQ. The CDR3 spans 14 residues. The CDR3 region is CASSLGQGTGGYTF. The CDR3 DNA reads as TGCGCCAGCAGCTTGGGCCAGGGCACTGGAGGCTACACCTTC.